A selection of T cell receptor beta chains follows, all from one sample in a study of blood T cell repertoires in COVID-19. Libraries were prepared by immunoSEQ multiplex PCR; TCRdb keeps only in-frame clonotypes and omits some of them. Counted here are 240,000 or so clones, about 89% occurring once; the ten biggest clones make up 8.8%. Sample: PBMCs or T cells enriched from blood (not recorded which). Receptor source: a man aged 35 to 55 who had recovered from COVID-19. Each CDR3 is given with its conserved first and last residue. A D gene is named only where the DNA matches it firmly. Rows give clone size only sometimes, using once, few, many, or a class for an expanded clone.

d_call: TRBD1; clone_size: .; v_call: TRBV28; j_call: TRBJ2-5; cdr3_nt: TGTGCCAGCAGCCAGACAGGGGGCGTTCAGACCCAGTACTTC; cdr3_aa: CASSQTGGVQTQYF
d_call: TRBD2; clone_size: .; v_call: TRBV6-2/TRBV6-3; j_call: TRBJ2-1; cdr3_nt: TGTGCCAGCAGTTTCGCGGGAGGCATCTACAATGAGCAGTTCTTC; cdr3_aa: CASSFAGGIYNEQFF
d_call: TRBD1; clone_size: .; v_call: TRBV29-1; j_call: TRBJ2-7; cdr3_nt: TGCAGCGTTTCGGGACAGGGTCGGCACGAGCAGTACTTC; cdr3_aa: CSVSGQGRHEQYF
d_call: TRBD2; clone_size: .; v_call: TRBV12-5; j_call: TRBJ2-3; cdr3_nt: TGTGCTAGTGGTCCCCCTAGCGGGGGGGCCCCGGTAGATACGCAGTATTTT; cdr3_aa: CASGPPSGGAPVDTQYF
d_call: .; clone_size: .; v_call: TRBV19; j_call: TRBJ2-1; cdr3_nt: TGTGCCAGTAGTATAGGCCAGTACAATGAGCAGTTCTTC; cdr3_aa: CASSIGQYNEQFF
d_call: TRBD2; clone_size: .; v_call: TRBV4-1; j_call: TRBJ2-3; cdr3_nt: TGCGCCAGCAGCCGAGTGAGCACCGGGACTAGCGCTGCTAGCACAGATACGCAGTATTTT; cdr3_aa: CASSRVSTGTSAASTDTQYF
d_call: .; clone_size: few; v_call: TRBV5-4; j_call: TRBJ2-1; cdr3_nt: TGTGCCAGCAGCCAGACAGTGGATGAGCAGTTCTTC; cdr3_aa: CASSQTVDEQFF
d_call: .; clone_size: .; v_call: TRBV20-1; j_call: TRBJ2-3; cdr3_nt: TGCAGTGCTAGTGGCCCCCCCCGGTTGCAGTATTTT; cdr3_aa: CSASGPPRLQYF
d_call: .; clone_size: .; v_call: TRBV29-1; j_call: TRBJ1-1; cdr3_nt: TGCAGCGCCCCTGGAGTTTCGGGCACTGAAGCTTTCTTT; cdr3_aa: CSAPGVSGTEAFF
d_call: TRBD1; clone_size: .; v_call: TRBV11-3; j_call: TRBJ1-1; cdr3_nt: TGTGCCAGCAGCCCCAGGGGGATCATGAACACTGAAGCTTTCTTT; cdr3_aa: CASSPRGIMNTEAFF
d_call: .; clone_size: once; v_call: TRBV6-5; j_call: TRBJ2-7; cdr3_nt: TGTGCCAGCACCCCTAGAGGAGTTGAGCAGTACTTC; cdr3_aa: CASTPRGVEQYF
d_call: TRBD1; clone_size: .; v_call: TRBV5-4; j_call: TRBJ2-5; cdr3_nt: TGTGCCAGCAGCCACACGGACAGGCAAGAGACCCAGTACTTC; cdr3_aa: CASSHTDRQETQYF
d_call: .; clone_size: few; v_call: TRBV19; j_call: TRBJ2-3; cdr3_nt: TGTGCCACCCAGAGGGTAGCGGCGTCAGATACGCAGTATTTT; cdr3_aa: CATQRVAASDTQYF
d_call: TRBD2; clone_size: .; v_call: TRBV9; j_call: TRBJ2-1; cdr3_nt: TGTGCCAGCAGCCCGCGGACTAGCGGCGGGGGGGCGTTCTTC; cdr3_aa: CASSPRTSGGGAFF
d_call: .; clone_size: once; v_call: TRBV2; j_call: TRBJ1-5; cdr3_nt: TGTGCCAGCAGTGAAGCGCTTCGTAACAGAAATCAGCCCCAGCATTTT; cdr3_aa: CASSEALRNRNQPQHF
d_call: TRBD1; clone_size: .; v_call: TRBV12-5; j_call: TRBJ1-6; cdr3_nt: TGTGCTAGTGGTCAACTACGGACAGGGTCTCTTCGGGGCTCCTATAATTCACCCCTCCACTTT; cdr3_aa: CASGQLRTGSLRGSYNSPLHF
d_call: TRBD1; clone_size: .; v_call: TRBV19; j_call: TRBJ2-1; cdr3_nt: TGTGCCAGCTCGAGGGGGCTAGACCACAATGAGCAGTTCTTC; cdr3_aa: CASSRGLDHNEQFF
d_call: TRBD2; clone_size: .; v_call: TRBV18; j_call: TRBJ2-7; cdr3_nt: TGTGCCAGCTCACCAATGGGACTAGCGGGAGGGCGGCCAGACGAGCAGTACTTC; cdr3_aa: CASSPMGLAGGRPDEQYF
d_call: TRBD2; clone_size: .; v_call: TRBV5-8; j_call: TRBJ2-6; cdr3_nt: TGTGCCAGCAGCTCGAAAGCCACCCGCGGGAGGCCTGGGGCCAACGTCCTGACTTTC; cdr3_aa: CASSSKATRGRPGANVLTF
d_call: TRBD1; clone_size: few; v_call: TRBV5-6; j_call: TRBJ2-7; cdr3_nt: TGTGCCAGCAGCTTTTGGGGGACAGAAGACTACGAGCAGTACTTC; cdr3_aa: CASSFWGTEDYEQYF
d_call: .; clone_size: .; v_call: TRBV6-5; j_call: TRBJ2-7; cdr3_nt: TGTGCCAGCACCTCCCTCCTGGGGGAGGCCTACGAGCAGTACTTC; cdr3_aa: CASTSLLGEAYEQYF
d_call: .; clone_size: few; v_call: TRBV5-1; j_call: TRBJ1-6; cdr3_nt: TGCGCCAGCAGCTTAGGCAGGGAGGATTCACCCCTCCACTTT; cdr3_aa: CASSLGREDSPLHF
d_call: .; clone_size: .; v_call: TRBV19; j_call: TRBJ1-3; cdr3_nt: TGTGCCAGTAGTTTCCGGACAGATCACGCCTCTGGAAACACCATATATTTT; cdr3_aa: CASSFRTDHASGNTIYF
d_call: TRBD1; clone_size: .; v_call: TRBV29-1; j_call: TRBJ1-1; cdr3_nt: TGCAGCGTGGACACAGGGGCCCTGAACACTGAAGCTTTCTTT; cdr3_aa: CSVDTGALNTEAFF
d_call: .; clone_size: .; v_call: TRBV2; j_call: TRBJ2-3; cdr3_nt: TGTGCCAGCACTGCAAGGAGGCAGGGCACAGATACGCAGTATTTT; cdr3_aa: CASTARRQGTDTQYF
d_call: .; clone_size: .; v_call: TRBV11-2; j_call: TRBJ2-2; cdr3_nt: TGTGCCAGCAGCCGGGACAACCTCCGGACCGGGGAGCTGTTTTTT; cdr3_aa: CASSRDNLRTGELFF
d_call: TRBD2; clone_size: .; v_call: TRBV5-1; j_call: TRBJ2-5; cdr3_nt: TGCGCCAGCAGCTTGGGCGGTCTAGCGGATCGTCAAGAGACCCAGTACTTC; cdr3_aa: CASSLGGLADRQETQYF
d_call: .; clone_size: .; v_call: TRBV27; j_call: TRBJ2-4; cdr3_nt: TGTGCCAGCAGTCCCCCAGACAGAACCAAAAACATTCAGTACTTC; cdr3_aa: CASSPPDRTKNIQYF
d_call: .; clone_size: .; v_call: TRBV24-1; j_call: TRBJ1-2; cdr3_nt: TGTGCCACCAGTGATTCCGGCAGGGGCCTTGGGGGCTACACCTTC; cdr3_aa: CATSDSGRGLGGYTF
d_call: .; clone_size: once; v_call: TRBV1; j_call: TRBJ1-4; cdr3_nt: TGCACCAGCAGCCAAGATGCGGCGGGGGGAACTAATGAAAAACTGTTTTTT; cdr3_aa: CTSSQDAAGGTNEKLFF
d_call: .; clone_size: .; v_call: TRBV7-3; j_call: TRBJ1-1; cdr3_nt: TGTGCCAGCAGCCCCCACGGGTCAGGGATGAACACTGAAGCTTTCTTT; cdr3_aa: CASSPHGSGMNTEAFF
d_call: TRBD1; clone_size: .; v_call: TRBV7-2; j_call: TRBJ1-5; cdr3_nt: TGTGCCAGTCGACAGGGATTAGGCAATCAGCCCCAGCATTTT; cdr3_aa: CASRQGLGNQPQHF
d_call: .; clone_size: .; v_call: TRBV24-1; j_call: TRBJ1-2; cdr3_nt: TGTGCCACCAGTGACCGAGGACAGATTCTTGGCTACACCTTC; cdr3_aa: CATSDRGQILGYTF
d_call: .; clone_size: .; v_call: TRBV7-2; j_call: TRBJ1-1; cdr3_nt: TGTGCCAGCAGCCTCGAGCCTACAGGGAGGGGGAACACTGAAGCTTTCTTT; cdr3_aa: CASSLEPTGRGNTEAFF
d_call: .; clone_size: .; v_call: TRBV18; j_call: TRBJ1-1; cdr3_nt: TGTGCCAGCTCGCCCCGACAGGAGGCGAACACTGAAGCTTTCTTT; cdr3_aa: CASSPRQEANTEAFF
d_call: TRBD2; clone_size: .; v_call: TRBV19; j_call: TRBJ2-7; cdr3_nt: TGTGCCAGTAGCGGACTAGCGGGACCTACCTACGAGCAGTACTTC; cdr3_aa: CASSGLAGPTYEQYF
d_call: .; clone_size: few; v_call: TRBV6-5; j_call: TRBJ1-1; cdr3_nt: TGTGCCAGCAGTCAGTTCTCACAGGCGAGCACTGAAGCTTTCTTT; cdr3_aa: CASSQFSQASTEAFF
d_call: .; clone_size: .; v_call: TRBV25-1; j_call: TRBJ2-7; cdr3_nt: TGTGCCAGCAGGACAGTCTACGAGCAGTACTTC; cdr3_aa: CASRTVYEQYF
d_call: .; clone_size: .; v_call: TRBV5-1; j_call: TRBJ2-3; cdr3_nt: TGCGCCAGCAGCTTGGTTGTGGGGGGGCCAACAGATACGCAGTATTTT; cdr3_aa: CASSLVVGGPTDTQYF
d_call: .; clone_size: .; v_call: TRBV28; j_call: TRBJ2-7; cdr3_nt: TGTGCCAGCAGTTCCCTCTCTAGAGGAACCTATTCCTACGAGCAGTACTTC; cdr3_aa: CASSSLSRGTYSYEQYF
d_call: TRBD1; clone_size: .; v_call: TRBV19; j_call: TRBJ2-6; cdr3_nt: TGTGCCAGTAGTAGCGGACAGGTTACTTCTGGGGCCAACGTCCTGACTTTC; cdr3_aa: CASSSGQVTSGANVLTF
d_call: .; clone_size: .; v_call: TRBV11-3; j_call: TRBJ1-2; cdr3_nt: TGTGCCAGCAGTTACCGGGGTGGCTACACCTTC; cdr3_aa: CASSYRGGYTF
d_call: .; clone_size: .; v_call: TRBV5-4; j_call: TRBJ2-7; cdr3_nt: TGTGCCAGCAGCTCCGACAGCTACGAGCAGTACTTC; cdr3_aa: CASSSDSYEQYF